These 8 T cell receptor beta chains came from one sample sequenced in a study of CD8+CD57+ T cells in acquired aplastic anemia. The template used for profiling TCR beta VDJ and CDR3 was genomic DNA. MiXCR, run by TCRdb on the reads, gives a single entry per CDR3 protein. The table lists 160,000 or so distinct CDR3 sequences, around half of them singletons. All patients picked for sequencing had shown, by flow cytometry, an expansion of CD8+CD57+ cells. Sequencing used sorted CD4+, CD8+, or CD8+CD57+ T cells (not recorded which) from PBMCs. Source of these receptors: a human donor with aplastic anemia.

This clonotype has a count of ten or more. The rearrangement joins TRBV11-2 to TRBJ1-1; D uncertain. Per the germline V gene, CDR1 is SGHAT and CDR2 is FQNNGV. The CDR3 totals 13 residues. With 0 bases removed from V and 11 bases from J, the gap between germline ends came to 13 bases. CDR3 bases: TGTGCCAGCAGCTTAGATTCTGGGTTGTGGGCTTTCTTT. The encoded protein is CASSLDSGLWAFF. The full variable domain, completed using reference TRBV11-2 and TRBJ1-1, is EAGVAQSPRYKIIEKRQSVAFWCNPISGHATLYWYQQILGQGPKLLIQFQNNGVVDDSQLPKDRFSAERLKGVDSTLKIQPAKLEDSAVYLCASSLDSGLWAFFGQGTRLTVV.

The rearrangement links TRBV19 to TRBJ2-7; D possibly uses TRBD1 or TRBD2 (5 bases each). This CDR3 has 13 residues. The germline gives CDR1 LNHDA, CDR2 SQIVND (reference sequence). The V end lost 7 bases, the J end lost 5 bases, and 15 bases lay between the germline ends. The CDR3 DNA sequence: TGTGCCAGTACTACATTTGGGGGAAACGAGCAGTACTTC. The encoded protein is CASTTFGGNEQYF.

The chain combines TRBV12-3 or TRBV12-4 with TRBJ2-5, with D maybe TRBD2 (5 bases). The length of the CDR3 is 13 residues. The germline V and J ends were trimmed by 4 bases and 3 bases, with 9 bases remaining between them. Here the CDR3 reads CASSSGLEETQYF. In DNA, the CDR3 is TGTGCCAGCAGTTCCGGACTGGAAGAGACCCAGTACTTC.

This clonotype was seen a single time. The genes are TRBV6-5 and TRBJ1-1; D gene unclear. The germline gives CDR1 MNHEY, CDR2 SVGAGI. Between the trimmed V and J ends, which lost 3 bases and 1 base, there was a span of 9 bases. CDR3 length: 14 residues. In nucleotides, the CDR3 is TGTGCCAGCAGTTATAGGGTCCAGAACACTGAAGCTTTCTTT. This gives the protein CASSYRVQNTEAFF.

This clonotype has only a few counts. This may be a read error: a much more frequent sequence differs by one nucleotide. The chain has TRBV5-1 and TRBJ1-1, with D unresolved. Germline CDR1 is SGHRS and CDR2 is YFSETQ. This CDR3 contains 14 residues. The ends were cut back, 3 bases at V and 3 bases at J, with 12 bases in the middle. CDR3 residues: CASSSSSMYTEAFF. The CDR3 DNA reads as TGCGCCAGCAGCTCCTCATCCATGTACACTGAAGCTTTCTTT.

The V call is TRBV2, the J call TRBJ2-1; D is perhaps TRBD2 (6 bases). V was trimmed by 4 bases and J by 0 bases, leaving 7 bases between them. Germline lookup yields CDR1 SNHLY and CDR2 FYNNEI. The CDR3 totals 14 residues. The CDR3 reads CASSVSGSYNEQFF. In nucleotides, the CDR3 is TGTGCCAGCAGTGTTAGCGGCTCCTACAATGAGCAGTTCTTC.

The rearrangement joins TRBV7-2 to TRBJ1-2, with TRBD1 as a possible D gene (6 bases). Germline V lookup: CDR1 SGHTA, CDR2 FQGNSA. Trimming removed 0 bases from V and 3 bases from J, with 11 bases in between. This CDR3 region has 15 residues. CDR3 in amino acids: CASSLAPGADYGYTF. As DNA, the CDR3 is TGTGCCAGCAGCTTAGCCCCAGGGGCTGACTATGGCTACACCTTC.

J is TRBJ2-5 and V is TRBV2; 7 nucleotides align to TRBD1. CDR1 SNHLY and CDR2 FYNNEI come from the germline V gene. CDR3 length: 14 amino acids. The V and J ends lost 11 bases and 8 bases, in that order; junction bases with no gene match: 17. The CDR3 region has the DNA TGTGCCGGGAGAGGGTGGACAGGCTCGGAAACCCAGTACTTC. It is translated as CAGRGWTGSETQYF.